This paragraph reports one TCR beta chain. Its matching antigen is unknown. The data derive from a study of T cell responses to AZD1222 COVID-19 vaccine. On the study more broadly: Second-dose recipients at about 4 or about 12 weeks were treated as one pooled group.

Measured with immunoSEQ multiplex PCR; TCRdb has only the in-frame clones, and not every one. Of around 160,000 clones listed, about nine tenths are singletons. Points from the study as a whole: Regions 160-218 and 743-854 held dominance among vaccine-associated CD4 TCRs, which spanned spike. Donor demographics were predominantly white British with a female majority; clonal diversity may be underestimated.

The CDR3 covers 14 residues. Unmatched junction bases numbered 7, after V lost 5 bases and J lost 7 bases. Germline V gives CDR1 KGHSH, CDR2 LQKENI. This TCR came from an adult in good health. The material sequenced was peripheral blood, taken on day 0 of AZD1222 vaccination. This sequence joins TRBV18 and TRBJ1-5; TRBD1 agrees at 8 bases. The CDR3: CASSSGGAGQPQHF. CDR3 nucleotides: TGTGCCAGCTCATCAGGGGGCGCGGGACAGCCCCAGCATTTT. Drawing the rest from reference TRBV18 and TRBJ1-5, the complete variable domain is NAGVMQNPRHLVRRRGQEARLRCSPMKGHSHVYWYRQLPEEGLKFMVYLQKENIIDESGMPKERFSAEFPKEGPSILRIQQVVRGDSAAYFCASSSGGAGQPQHFGDGTRLSIL.